The T cell receptor (beta chain) described here comes from a study of T cell responses to AZD1222 COVID-19 vaccine. Comments on this clone: Its antigen is currently unknown.

Profiled with immunoSEQ multiplex PCR; TCRdb holds only in-frame clones, not every one. The top ten hold approximately 30% of the sample, which has roughly 67,000 clones, about 88% seen once. General study findings and limits: Spike as a whole was targeted by vaccine-associated CD4 TCRs, dominant at 160-218 and 743-854.

Germline V CDR1 and CDR2: SEHNR, FQNEAQ (reference sequence). V was shortened by 4 bases and J by 0 bases, with 3 bases between the two germline ends. CDR3 length: 12 residues. The sequences come from peripheral blood, collected 28 days after the second AZD1222 dose. This TCR was sampled from an adult who received the AZD1222 COVID-19 vaccine. V usage is TRBV7-9 and J usage is TRBJ2-5; unclear D gene. This CDR3 reads CASSSNQETQYF. For the CDR3, the DNA is TGTGCCAGCAGCTCGAACCAAGAGACCCAGTACTTC.